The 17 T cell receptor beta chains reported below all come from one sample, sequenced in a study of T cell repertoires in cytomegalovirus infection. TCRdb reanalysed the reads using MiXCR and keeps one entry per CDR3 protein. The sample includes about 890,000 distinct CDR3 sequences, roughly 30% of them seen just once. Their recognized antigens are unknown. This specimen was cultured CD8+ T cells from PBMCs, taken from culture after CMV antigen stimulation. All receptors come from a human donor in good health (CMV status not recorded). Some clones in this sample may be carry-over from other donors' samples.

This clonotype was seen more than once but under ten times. The CDR3 DNA follows: TGTGCCAGCAGCTCGTCCCAGGGGGCTATGAACACTGAAGCTTTCTTT. Protein sequence: CASSSSQGAMNTEAFF. This chain uses TRBV7-6 with TRBJ1-1, with 8 bases matching TRBD1. The CDR3 sequence is 16 residues long. CDR1 and CDR2 (germline): SGHVS, FNYEAQ. Trimming at V came to 4 bases and at J to 0 bases, leaving 7 bases not matched to a gene.

The CDR3 nucleotides read TGTGCCAGCTCACCAAAAAACCGAGTCGCCGAGCAGTTCTTC. It specifies CASSPKNRVAEQFF. The chain employs TRBV18 and TRBJ2-1; D is undetermined. The CDR3 length is 14 residues. Trimming took off 2 bases at V and 10 bases at J, with 15 bases between the two ends. Germline V gene sequence: CDR1 KGHSH, CDR2 LQKENI.

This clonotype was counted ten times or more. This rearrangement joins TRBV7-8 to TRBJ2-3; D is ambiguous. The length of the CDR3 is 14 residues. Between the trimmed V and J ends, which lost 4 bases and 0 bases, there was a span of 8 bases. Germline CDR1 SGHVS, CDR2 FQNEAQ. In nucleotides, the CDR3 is TGTGCCAGCAGCTCCCTCTCTAGCACAGATACGCAGTATTTT. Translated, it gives CASSSLSSTDTQYF.

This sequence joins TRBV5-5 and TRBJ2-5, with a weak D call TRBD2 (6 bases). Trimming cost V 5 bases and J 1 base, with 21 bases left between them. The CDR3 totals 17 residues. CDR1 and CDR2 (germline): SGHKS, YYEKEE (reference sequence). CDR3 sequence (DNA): TGTGCCAGCAGGCCCGGGACTCAAGTAGGGCGCCAAGAGACCCAGTACTTC. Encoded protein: CASRPGTQVGRQETQYF.

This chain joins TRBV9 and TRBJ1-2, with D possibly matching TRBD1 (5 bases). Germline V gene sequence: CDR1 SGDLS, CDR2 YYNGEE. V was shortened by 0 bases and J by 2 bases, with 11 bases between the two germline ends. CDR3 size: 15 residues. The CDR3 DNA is TGTGCCAGCAGCGTAGGGGGGGACCTGAACTATGGCTACACCTTC. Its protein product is CASSVGGDLNYGYTF.

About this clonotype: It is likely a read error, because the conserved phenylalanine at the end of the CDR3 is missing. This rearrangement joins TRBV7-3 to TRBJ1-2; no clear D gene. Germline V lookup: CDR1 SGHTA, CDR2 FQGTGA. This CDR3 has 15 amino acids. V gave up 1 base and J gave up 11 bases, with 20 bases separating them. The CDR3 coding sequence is TGTGCCAGCAGCTTAAAAATAGTCGGCTCCTCGATATACACCTCC. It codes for CASSLKIVGSSIYTS.

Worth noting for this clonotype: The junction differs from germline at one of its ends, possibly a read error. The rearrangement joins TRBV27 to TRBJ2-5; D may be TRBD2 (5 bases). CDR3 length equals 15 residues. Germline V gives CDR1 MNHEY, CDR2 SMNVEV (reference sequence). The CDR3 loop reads CASSRWSGRGETLYF. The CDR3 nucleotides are TGTGCCAGCAGTCGGTGGAGCGGAAGAGGAGAGACCCTGTACTTC.

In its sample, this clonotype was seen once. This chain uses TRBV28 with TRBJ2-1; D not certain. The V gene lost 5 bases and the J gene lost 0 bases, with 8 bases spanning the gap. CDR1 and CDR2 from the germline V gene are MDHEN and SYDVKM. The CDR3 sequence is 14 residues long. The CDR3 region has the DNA TGTGCCAGCAGTCCAAGGCCCTCCTACAATGAGCAGTTCTTC. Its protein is CASSPRPSYNEQFF. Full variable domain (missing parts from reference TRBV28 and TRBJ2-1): DVKVTQSSRYLVKRTGEKVFLECVQDMDHENMFWYRQDPGLGLRLIYFSYDVKMKEKGDIPEGYSVSREKKERFSLILESASTNQTSMYLCASSPRPSYNEQFFGPGTRLTVL.

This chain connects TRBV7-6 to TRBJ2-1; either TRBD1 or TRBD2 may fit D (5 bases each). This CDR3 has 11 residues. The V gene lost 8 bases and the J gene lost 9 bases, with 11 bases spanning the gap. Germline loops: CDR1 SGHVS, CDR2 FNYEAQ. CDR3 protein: CASGGGFEQFF. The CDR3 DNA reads TGTGCCAGCGGTGGGGGATTTGAGCAGTTCTTC.

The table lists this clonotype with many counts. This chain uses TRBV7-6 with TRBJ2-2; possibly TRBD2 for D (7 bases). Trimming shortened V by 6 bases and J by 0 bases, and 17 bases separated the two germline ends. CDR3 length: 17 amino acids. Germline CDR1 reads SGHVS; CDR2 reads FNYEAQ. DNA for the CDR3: TGTGCCAGCAGACTAGGGGGGGGGCCCACGAACACCGGGGAGCTGTTTTTT. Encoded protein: CASRLGGGPTNTGELFF.

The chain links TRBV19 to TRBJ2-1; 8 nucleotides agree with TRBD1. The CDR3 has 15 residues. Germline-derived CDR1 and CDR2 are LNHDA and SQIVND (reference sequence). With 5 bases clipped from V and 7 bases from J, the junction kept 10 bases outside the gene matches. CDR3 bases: TGTGCCAGTAGTCTCACTCAGGGGGCCGTGAATGAGCAGTTCTTC. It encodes CASSLTQGAVNEQFF.

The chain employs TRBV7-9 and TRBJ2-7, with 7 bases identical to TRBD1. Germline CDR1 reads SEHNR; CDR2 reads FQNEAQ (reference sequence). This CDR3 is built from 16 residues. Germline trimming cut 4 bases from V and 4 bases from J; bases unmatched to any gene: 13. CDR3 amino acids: CASSSPTGTDLYEQYF. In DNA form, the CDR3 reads TGTGCCAGCAGCTCTCCGACAGGGACGGATTTGTACGAGCAGTACTTC.

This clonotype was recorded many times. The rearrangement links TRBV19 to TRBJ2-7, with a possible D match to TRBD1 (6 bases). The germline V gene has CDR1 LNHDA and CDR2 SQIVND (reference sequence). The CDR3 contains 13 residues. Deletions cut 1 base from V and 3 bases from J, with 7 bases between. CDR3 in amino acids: CASSIGTDYEQYF. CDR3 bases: TGTGCCAGTAGTATAGGGACAGACTACGAGCAGTACTTC.

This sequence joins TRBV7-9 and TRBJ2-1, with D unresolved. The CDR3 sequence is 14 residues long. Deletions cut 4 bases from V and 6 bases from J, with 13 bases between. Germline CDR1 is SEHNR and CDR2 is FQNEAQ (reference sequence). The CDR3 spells CASSSSLAANEQFF. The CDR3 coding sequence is TGTGCCAGCAGCTCCTCTTTAGCCGCCAATGAGCAGTTCTTC.

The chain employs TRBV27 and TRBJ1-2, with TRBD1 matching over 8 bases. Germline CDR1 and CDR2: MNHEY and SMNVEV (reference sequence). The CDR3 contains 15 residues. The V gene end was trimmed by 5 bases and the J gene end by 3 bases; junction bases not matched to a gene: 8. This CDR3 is CASSPPTGVDYGYTF. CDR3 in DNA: TGTGCCAGCAGTCCCCCGACAGGGGTTGACTATGGCTACACCTTC.

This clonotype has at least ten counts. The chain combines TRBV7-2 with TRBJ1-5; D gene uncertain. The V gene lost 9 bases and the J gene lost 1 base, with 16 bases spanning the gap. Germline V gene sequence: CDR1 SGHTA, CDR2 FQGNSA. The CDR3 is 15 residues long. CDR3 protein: CASKPLDGSNQPQHF. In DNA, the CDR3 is TGTGCCAGTAAGCCATTGGACGGGAGCAATCAGCCCCAGCATTTT.

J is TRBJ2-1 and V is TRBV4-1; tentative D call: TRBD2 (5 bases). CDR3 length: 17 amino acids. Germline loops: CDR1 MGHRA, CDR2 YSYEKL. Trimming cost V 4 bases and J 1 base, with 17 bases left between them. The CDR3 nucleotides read TGCGCCAGCAGCCTTCGGTGGGCGGGCGAGTCCTACAATGAGCAGTTCTTC. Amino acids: CASSLRWAGESYNEQFF.